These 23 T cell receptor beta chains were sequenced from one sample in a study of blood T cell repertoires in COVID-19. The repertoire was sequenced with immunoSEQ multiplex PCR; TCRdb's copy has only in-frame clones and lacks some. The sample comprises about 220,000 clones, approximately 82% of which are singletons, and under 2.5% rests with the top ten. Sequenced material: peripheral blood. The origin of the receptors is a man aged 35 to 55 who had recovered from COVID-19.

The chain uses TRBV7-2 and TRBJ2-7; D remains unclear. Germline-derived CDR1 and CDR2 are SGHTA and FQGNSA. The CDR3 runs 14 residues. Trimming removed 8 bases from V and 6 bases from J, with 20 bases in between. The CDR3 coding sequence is TGTGCCAGCGCATTACAGATTTCCGGCCTCGAGCAGTACTTC. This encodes CASALQISGLEQYF.

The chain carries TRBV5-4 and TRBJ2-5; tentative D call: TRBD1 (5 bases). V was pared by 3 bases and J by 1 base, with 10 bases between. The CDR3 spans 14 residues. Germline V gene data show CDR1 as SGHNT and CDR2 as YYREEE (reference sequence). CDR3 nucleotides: TGTGCCAGCAGCTCCCGGCAGGGCCAAGAGACCCAGTACTTC. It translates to CASSSRQGQETQYF.

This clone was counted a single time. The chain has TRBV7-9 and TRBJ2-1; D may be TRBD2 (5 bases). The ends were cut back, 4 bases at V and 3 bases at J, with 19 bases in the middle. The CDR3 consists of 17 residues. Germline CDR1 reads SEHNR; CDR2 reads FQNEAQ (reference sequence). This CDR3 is CASSSPLGTGNYNEQFF. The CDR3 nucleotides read TGTGCCAGCAGCTCCCCCTTGGGAACGGGGAACTACAATGAGCAGTTCTTC.

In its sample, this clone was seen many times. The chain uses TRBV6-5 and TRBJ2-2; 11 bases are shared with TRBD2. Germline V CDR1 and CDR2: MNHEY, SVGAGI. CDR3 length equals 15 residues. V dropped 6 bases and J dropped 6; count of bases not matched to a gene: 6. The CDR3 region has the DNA TGTGCCAGCAGCAAACTAGCGGGGGACGCCGGGGAGCTGTTTTTT. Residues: CASSKLAGDAGELFF.

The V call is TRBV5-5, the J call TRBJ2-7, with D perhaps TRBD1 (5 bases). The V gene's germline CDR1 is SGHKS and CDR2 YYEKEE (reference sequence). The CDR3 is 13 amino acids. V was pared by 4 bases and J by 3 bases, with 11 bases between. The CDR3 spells CASSGAAGYEQYF. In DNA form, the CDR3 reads TGTGCCAGCAGCGGGGCAGCCGGCTACGAGCAGTACTTC.

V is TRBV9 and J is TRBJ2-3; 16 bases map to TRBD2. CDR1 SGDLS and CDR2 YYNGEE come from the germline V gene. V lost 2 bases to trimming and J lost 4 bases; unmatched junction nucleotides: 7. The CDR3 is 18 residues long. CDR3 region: CASSVSAGTSGGADTQYF. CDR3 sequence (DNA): TGTGCCAGCAGCGTCTCGGCTGGGACTAGCGGGGGGGCAGATACGCAGTATTTT. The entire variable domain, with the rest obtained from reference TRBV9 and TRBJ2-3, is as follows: DSGVTQTPKHLITATGQRVTLRCSPRSGDLSVYWYQQSLDQGLQFLIQYYNGEERAKGNILERFSAQQFPDLHSELNLSSLELGDSALYFCASSVSAGTSGGADTQYFGPGTRLTVL.

This CDR3 is CASSRSGGTAYGYTF. The CDR3 region has the DNA TGTGCCAGCAGCCGATCTGGTGGGACAGCCTATGGCTACACCTTC. The chain has TRBV6-5 and TRBJ1-2; TRBD1 matches at 7 bases. This CDR3 comprises 15 residues. Germline lookup yields CDR1 MNHEY and CDR2 SVGAGI. Losses at the gene ends were 6 bases for V and 4 bases for J; bases not matched to a gene: 11.

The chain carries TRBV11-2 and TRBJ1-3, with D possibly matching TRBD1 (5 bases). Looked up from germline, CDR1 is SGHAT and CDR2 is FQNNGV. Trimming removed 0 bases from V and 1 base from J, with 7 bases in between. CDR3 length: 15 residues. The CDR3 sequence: CASSLERGSGNTIYF. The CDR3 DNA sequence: TGTGCCAGCAGCTTAGAACGGGGGTCTGGAAACACCATATATTTT.

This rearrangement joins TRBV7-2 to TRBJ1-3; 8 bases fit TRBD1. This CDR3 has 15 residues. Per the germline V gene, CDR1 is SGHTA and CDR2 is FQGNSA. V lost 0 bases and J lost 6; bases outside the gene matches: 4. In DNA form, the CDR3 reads TGTGCCAGCAGCTTAGCGACAGGGGTTGTAAACACCATATATTTT. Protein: CASSLATGVVNTIYF.

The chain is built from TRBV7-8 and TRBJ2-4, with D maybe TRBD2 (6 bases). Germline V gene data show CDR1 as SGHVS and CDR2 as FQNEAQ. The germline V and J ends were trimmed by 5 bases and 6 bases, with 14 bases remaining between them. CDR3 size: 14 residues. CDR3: CASSAGPLGNIQYF. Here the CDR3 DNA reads TGTGCCAGCAGCGCGGGACCCCTAGGAAACATTCAGTACTTC.

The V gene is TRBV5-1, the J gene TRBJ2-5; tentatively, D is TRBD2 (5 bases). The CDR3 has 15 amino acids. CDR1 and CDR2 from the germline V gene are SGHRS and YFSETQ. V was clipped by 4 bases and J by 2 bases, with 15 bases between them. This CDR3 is CASSQIPGLQETQYF. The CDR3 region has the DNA TGCGCCAGCAGCCAAATTCCGGGGTTACAAGAGACCCAGTACTTC.

The CDR3 here is CASSEGQGGPTDTQYF. CDR3 DNA sequence: TGTGCCAGCAGTGAAGGACAGGGGGGACCCACAGATACGCAGTATTTT. The rearrangement joins TRBV6-1 to TRBJ2-3; 9 nucleotides line up with TRBD1. The V segment lost 1 base and the J segment 2 bases; nucleotides outside the gene matches: 4. The CDR3 is 16 residues long. Per germline, CDR1 MNHNS and CDR2 SASEGT.

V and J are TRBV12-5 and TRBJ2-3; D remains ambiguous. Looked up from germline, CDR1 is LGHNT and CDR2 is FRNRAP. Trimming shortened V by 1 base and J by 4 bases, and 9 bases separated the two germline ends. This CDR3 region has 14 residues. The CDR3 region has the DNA TGTGCTAGTGGTTTGGGTCCCGTTGCAGATACGCAGTATTTT. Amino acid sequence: CASGLGPVADTQYF.

Here the CDR3 reads CASSTTTGRYNEQFF. CDR3 nucleotide sequence: TGTGCCAGCAGTACCACGACGGGAAGGTACAATGAGCAGTTCTTC. The V and J genes are TRBV6-6 and TRBJ2-1; possibly TRBD2 for D (5 bases). V lost 5 bases, J lost 4 bases, and 15 bases lay in between. The CDR3 extends over 15 amino acids. The germline gives CDR1 MNHNY, CDR2 SVGAGI (reference sequence).

CDR3 region: CASSLGGLQETQYF. The CDR3, as DNA: TGCGCCAGCAGCTTGGGGGGGCTTCAAGAGACCCAGTACTTC. The chain links TRBV5-1 to TRBJ2-5, with D possibly TRBD1 on 6 matching bases. Germline values: CDR1 SGHRS, CDR2 YFSETQ. The ends were cut back, 0 bases at V and 2 bases at J, with 8 bases in the middle. The CDR3 is made up of 14 amino acids.

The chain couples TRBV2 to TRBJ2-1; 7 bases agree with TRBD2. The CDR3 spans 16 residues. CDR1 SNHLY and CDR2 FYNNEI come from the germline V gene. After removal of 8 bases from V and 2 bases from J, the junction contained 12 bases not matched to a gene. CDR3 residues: CASSIGVGGTYNEQFF. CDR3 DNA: TGTGCCAGCTCAATCGGCGTCGGGGGGACCTACAATGAGCAGTTCTTC.

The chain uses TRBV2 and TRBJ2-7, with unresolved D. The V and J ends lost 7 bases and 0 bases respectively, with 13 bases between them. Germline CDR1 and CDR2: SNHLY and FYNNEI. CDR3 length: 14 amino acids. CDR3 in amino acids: CASTKLRSSYEQYF. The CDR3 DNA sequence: TGTGCCAGCACCAAATTAAGGAGCTCCTACGAGCAGTACTTC.

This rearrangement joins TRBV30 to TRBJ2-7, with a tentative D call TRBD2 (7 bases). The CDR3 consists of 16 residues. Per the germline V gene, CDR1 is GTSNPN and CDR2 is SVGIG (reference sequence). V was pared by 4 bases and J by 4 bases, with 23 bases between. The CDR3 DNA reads TGTGCCTGGACTGGTCACCTATCGGGGGGCCGGTACGAGCAGTACTTC. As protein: CAWTGHLSGGRYEQYF. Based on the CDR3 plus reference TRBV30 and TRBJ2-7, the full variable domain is SQTIHQWPATLVQPVGSPLSLECTVEGTSNPNLYWYRQAAGRGLQLLFYSVGIGQISSEVPQNLSASRPQDRQFILSSKKLLLSDSGFYLCAWTGHLSGGRYEQYFGPGTRLTVT.

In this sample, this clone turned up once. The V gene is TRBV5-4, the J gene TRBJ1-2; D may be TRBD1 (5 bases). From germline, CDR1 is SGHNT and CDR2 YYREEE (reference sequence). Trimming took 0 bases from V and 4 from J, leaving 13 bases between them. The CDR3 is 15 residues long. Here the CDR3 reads CASSLGRGIGYGYTF. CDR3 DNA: TGTGCCAGCAGCTTGGGTAGGGGAATAGGCTATGGCTACACCTTC.

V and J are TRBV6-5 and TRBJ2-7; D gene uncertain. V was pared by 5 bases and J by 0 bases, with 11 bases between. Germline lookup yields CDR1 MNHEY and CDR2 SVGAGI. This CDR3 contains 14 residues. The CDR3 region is CASSRARYSYEQYF. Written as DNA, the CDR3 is TGTGCCAGCAGTCGCGCTAGATACTCCTACGAGCAGTACTTC.

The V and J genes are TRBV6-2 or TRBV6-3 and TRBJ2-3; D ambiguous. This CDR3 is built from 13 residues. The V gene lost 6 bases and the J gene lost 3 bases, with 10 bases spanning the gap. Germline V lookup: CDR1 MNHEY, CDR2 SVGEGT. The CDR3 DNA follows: TGTGCCAGCAGCCCGACTGTTACAGATACGCAGTATTTT. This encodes CASSPTVTDTQYF.

CDR3 DNA sequence: TGTGCCAGCTCATCAACAGGGGGCGCGGAGACCCAGTACTTC. Its translation is CASSSTGGAETQYF. This rearrangement joins TRBV18 to TRBJ2-5; 9 positions match TRBD1. V shed 5 bases, J shed 5 bases, and the junction held 6 bases outside the gene matches. Germline V gene lookup returns CDR1 KGHSH and CDR2 LQKENI. The CDR3 has 14 residues. Complete variable domain (other parts from reference TRBV18 and TRBJ2-5): NAGVMQNPRHLVRRRGQEARLRCSPMKGHSHVYWYRQLPEEGLKFMVYLQKENIIDESGMPKERFSAEFPKEGPSILRIQQVVRGDSAAYFCASSSTGGAETQYFGPGTRLLVL.

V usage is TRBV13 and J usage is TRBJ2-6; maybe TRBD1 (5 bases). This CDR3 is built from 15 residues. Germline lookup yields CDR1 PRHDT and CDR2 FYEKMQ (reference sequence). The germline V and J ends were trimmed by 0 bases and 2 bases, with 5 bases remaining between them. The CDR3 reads CASSLGGAGANVLTF. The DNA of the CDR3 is TGTGCCAGCAGCTTAGGAGGGGCTGGGGCCAACGTCCTGACTTTC.